The present entry profiles one T cell receptor (beta chain) with its context. Antigen specificity is unknown. Primers for the PCR totalled 60 Vbeta and 13 Jbeta. Assay: immunoSEQ multiplex PCR; the TCRdb copy retains only in-frame clones and omits some. This repertoire shows approximately 220,000 clones, about 79% found once; its top ten account for around 1.9%. The sample comes from a study of cytomegalovirus exposure and HLA in healthy donors. Study summary: There were some 380 genotyped donors. Of these, roughly 82% fell in the genetic ancestry cluster associated with self-reported Caucasian donors. Overall study findings and caveats: Most CMV-associated TCR beta chains appeared HLA-restricted in a later analysis.

The specimen was PBMCs. This TCR was sampled from a male donor in good health and CMV-seronegative.

The CDR3 DNA reads TGTGCCAGCTCACCAATTGGGACAGGGCCTAGCGAGCAGTACTTC. This translates into CASSPIGTGPSEQYF. The chain is built from TRBV18 and TRBJ2-7, with 9 nucleotides matching TRBD1. Germline CDR1 reads KGHSH; CDR2 reads LQKENI. Trimming at V came to 2 bases and at J to 6 bases, leaving 8 bases not matched to a gene. There are 15 residues in the CDR3.